Sequencing of this T cell receptor (beta chain) was carried out in a study of cytomegalovirus exposure and HLA in healthy donors. About the research overall: Among the roughly 430 genotyped donors, 70% to 85% were placed in the Caucasian-associated ancestry cluster.

The PCR ran on 60 Vbeta and 13 Jbeta primers. Assay: immunoSEQ multiplex PCR; the TCRdb copy retains only in-frame clones and omits some. The table lists tens of thousands of clones, around 80% of them singletons. Concerning this clone: Antigen specificity is unknown.

Germline V gene data show CDR1 as MDHEN and CDR2 as SYDVKM. Trimming stripped 6 bases from V and 3 bases from J, with 14 bases between. CDR3 length: 14 amino acids. Whole-study findings and limits: Later on, analysis showed that most CMV-associated TCR beta chains appeared to be HLA-restricted. Productive rates of about 90% or about 30% were seen for most TCR beta V segments in an earlier analysis. The authors judged a highly shared variant cluster likely a sequencing artifact.

The sequenced sample consisted of PBMCs. The chain couples TRBV28 to TRBJ1-2; weak D call: TRBD1 (5 bases). The sequence came from a man aged 18 to 30 in good health and CMV-seronegative. CDR3 sequence: CASSDIRVDYGYTF. The CDR3 DNA reads as TGTGCCAGCAGCGACATCAGGGTCGACTATGGCTACACCTTC.